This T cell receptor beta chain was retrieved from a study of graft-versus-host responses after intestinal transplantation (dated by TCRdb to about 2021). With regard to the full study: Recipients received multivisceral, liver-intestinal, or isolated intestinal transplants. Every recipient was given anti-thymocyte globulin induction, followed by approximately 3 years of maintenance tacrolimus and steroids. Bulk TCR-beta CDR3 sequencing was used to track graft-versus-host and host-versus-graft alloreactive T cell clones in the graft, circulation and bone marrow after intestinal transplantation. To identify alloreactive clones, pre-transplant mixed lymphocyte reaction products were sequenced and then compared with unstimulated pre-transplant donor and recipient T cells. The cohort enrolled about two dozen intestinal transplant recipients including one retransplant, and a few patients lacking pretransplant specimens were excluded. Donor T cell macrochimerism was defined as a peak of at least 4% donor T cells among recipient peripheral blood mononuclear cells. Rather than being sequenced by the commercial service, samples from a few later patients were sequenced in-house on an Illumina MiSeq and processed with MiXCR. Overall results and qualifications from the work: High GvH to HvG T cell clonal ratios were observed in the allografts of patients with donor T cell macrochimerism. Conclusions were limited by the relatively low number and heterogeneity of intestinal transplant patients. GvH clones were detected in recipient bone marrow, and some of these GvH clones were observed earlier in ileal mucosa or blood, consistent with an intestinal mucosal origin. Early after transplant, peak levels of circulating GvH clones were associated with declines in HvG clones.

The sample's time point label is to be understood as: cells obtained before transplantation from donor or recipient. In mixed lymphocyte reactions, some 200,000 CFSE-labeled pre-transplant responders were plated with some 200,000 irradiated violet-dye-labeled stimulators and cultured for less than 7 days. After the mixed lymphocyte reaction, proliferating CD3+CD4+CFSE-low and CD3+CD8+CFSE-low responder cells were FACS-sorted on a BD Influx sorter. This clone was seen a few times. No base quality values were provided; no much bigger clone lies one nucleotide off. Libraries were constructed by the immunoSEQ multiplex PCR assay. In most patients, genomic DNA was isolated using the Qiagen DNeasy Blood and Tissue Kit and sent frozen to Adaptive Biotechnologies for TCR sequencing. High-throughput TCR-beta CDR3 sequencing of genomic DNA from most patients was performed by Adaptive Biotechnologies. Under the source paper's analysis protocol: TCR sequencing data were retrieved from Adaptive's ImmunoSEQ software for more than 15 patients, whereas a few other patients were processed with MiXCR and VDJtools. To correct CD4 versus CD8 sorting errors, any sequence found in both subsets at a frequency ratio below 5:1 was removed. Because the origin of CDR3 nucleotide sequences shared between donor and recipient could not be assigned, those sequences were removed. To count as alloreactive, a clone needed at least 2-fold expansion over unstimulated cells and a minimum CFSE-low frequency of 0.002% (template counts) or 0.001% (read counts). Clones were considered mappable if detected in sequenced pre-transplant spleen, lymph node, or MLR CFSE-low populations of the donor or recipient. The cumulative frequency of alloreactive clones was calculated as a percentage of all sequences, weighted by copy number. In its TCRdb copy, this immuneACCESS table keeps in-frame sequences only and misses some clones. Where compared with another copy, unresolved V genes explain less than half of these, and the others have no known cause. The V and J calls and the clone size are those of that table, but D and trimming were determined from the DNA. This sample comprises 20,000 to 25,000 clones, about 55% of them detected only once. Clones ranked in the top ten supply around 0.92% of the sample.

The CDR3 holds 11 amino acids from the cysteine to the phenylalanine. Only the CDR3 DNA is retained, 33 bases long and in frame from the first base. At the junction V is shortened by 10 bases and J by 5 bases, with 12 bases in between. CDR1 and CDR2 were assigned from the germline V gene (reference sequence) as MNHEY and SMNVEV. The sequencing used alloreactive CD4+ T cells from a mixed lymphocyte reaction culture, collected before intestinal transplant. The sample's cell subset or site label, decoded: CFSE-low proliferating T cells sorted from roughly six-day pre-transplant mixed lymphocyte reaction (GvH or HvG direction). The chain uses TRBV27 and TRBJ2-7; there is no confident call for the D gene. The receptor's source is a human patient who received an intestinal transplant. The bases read TGTGCCACCTCTAGTCTCCACGAGCAGTACTTC. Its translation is CATSSLHEQYF.